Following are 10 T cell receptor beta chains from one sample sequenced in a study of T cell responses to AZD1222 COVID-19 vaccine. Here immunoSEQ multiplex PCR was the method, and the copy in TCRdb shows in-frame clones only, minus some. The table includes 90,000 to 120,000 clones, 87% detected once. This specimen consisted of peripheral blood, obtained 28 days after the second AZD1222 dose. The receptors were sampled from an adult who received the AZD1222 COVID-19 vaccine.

CDR3 sequence reads: CAISESKENTEAFF. In DNA, the CDR3 is TGTGCCATCAGTGAGTCGAAAGAGAACACTGAAGCTTTCTTT. V gene TRBV10-3 combines with J gene TRBJ1-1; D remains unclear. From germline, CDR1 is ENHRY and CDR2 SYGVKD. Deletions cut 0 bases from V and 1 base from J, with 6 bases between. There are 14 residues in the CDR3.

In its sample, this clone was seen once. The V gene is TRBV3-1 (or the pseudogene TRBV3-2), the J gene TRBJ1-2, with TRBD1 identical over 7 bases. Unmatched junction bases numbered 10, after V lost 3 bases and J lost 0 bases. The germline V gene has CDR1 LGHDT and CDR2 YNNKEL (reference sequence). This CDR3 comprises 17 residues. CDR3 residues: CASSHLIGGGSNYGYTF. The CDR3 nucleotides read TGTGCCAGCAGCCACCTAATAGGAGGGGGCTCTAACTATGGCTACACCTTC.

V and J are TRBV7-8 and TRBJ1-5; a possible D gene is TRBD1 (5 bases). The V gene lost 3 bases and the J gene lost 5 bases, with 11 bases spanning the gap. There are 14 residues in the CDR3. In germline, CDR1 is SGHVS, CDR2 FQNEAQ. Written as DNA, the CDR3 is TGTGCCAGCAGCTTGCGGGGGTTCGATCAGCCCCAGCATTTT. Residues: CASSLRGFDQPQHF.

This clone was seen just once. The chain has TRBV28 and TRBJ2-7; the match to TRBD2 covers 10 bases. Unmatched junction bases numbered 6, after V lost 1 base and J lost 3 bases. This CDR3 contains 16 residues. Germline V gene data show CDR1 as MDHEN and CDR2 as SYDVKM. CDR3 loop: CASSLFSSGSYYEQYF. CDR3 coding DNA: TGTGCCAGCAGTTTATTCTCTAGCGGGAGTTACTACGAGCAGTACTTC.

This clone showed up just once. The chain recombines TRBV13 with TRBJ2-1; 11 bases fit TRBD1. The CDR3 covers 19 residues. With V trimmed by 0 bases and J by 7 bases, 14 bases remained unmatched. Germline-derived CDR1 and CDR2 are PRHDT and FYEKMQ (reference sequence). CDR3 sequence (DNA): TGTGCCAGCAGCTTAGGGTGGGGCGTCTTGGGACAGGGGGTTAATGAGCAGTTCTTC. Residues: CASSLGWGVLGQGVNEQFF.

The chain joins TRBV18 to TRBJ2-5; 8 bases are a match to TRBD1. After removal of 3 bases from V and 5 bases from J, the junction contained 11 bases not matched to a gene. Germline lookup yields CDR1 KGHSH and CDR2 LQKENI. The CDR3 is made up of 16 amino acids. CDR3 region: CASSPSAGTGLETQYF. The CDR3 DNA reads TGTGCCAGCTCACCTTCCGCCGGGACAGGATTGGAGACCCAGTACTTC. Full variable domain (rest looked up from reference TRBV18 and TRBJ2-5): NAGVMQNPRHLVRRRGQEARLRCSPMKGHSHVYWYRQLPEEGLKFMVYLQKENIIDESGMPKERFSAEFPKEGPSILRIQQVVRGDSAAYFCASSPSAGTGLETQYFGPGTRLLVL.

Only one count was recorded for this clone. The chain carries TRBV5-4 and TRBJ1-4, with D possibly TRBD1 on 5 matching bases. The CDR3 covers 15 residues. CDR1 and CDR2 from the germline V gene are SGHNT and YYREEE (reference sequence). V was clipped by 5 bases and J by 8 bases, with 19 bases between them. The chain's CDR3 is CASSRGGGTDEKLFF. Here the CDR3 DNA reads TGTGCCAGCAGTCGGGGTGGGGGTACTGACGAAAAACTGTTTTTT.

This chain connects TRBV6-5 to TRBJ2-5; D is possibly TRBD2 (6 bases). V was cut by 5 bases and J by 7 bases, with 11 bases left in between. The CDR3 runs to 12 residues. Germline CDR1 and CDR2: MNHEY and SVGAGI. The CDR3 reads CASSTIGGTQYF. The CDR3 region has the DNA TGTGCCAGCAGTACCATCGGGGGGACCCAGTACTTC.

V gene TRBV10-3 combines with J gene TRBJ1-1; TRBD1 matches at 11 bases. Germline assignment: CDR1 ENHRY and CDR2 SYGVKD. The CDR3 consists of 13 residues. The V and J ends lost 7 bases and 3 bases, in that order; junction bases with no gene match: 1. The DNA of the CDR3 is TGTGCCATCATGGGACAGGGGGACACTGAAGCTTTCTTT. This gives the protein CAIMGQGDTEAFF.

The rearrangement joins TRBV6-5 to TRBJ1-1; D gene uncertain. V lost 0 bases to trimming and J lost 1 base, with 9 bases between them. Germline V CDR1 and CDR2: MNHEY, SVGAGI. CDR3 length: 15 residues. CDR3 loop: CASSYSNRPNTEAFF. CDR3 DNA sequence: TGTGCCAGCAGTTACTCGAACAGACCGAACACTGAAGCTTTCTTT.